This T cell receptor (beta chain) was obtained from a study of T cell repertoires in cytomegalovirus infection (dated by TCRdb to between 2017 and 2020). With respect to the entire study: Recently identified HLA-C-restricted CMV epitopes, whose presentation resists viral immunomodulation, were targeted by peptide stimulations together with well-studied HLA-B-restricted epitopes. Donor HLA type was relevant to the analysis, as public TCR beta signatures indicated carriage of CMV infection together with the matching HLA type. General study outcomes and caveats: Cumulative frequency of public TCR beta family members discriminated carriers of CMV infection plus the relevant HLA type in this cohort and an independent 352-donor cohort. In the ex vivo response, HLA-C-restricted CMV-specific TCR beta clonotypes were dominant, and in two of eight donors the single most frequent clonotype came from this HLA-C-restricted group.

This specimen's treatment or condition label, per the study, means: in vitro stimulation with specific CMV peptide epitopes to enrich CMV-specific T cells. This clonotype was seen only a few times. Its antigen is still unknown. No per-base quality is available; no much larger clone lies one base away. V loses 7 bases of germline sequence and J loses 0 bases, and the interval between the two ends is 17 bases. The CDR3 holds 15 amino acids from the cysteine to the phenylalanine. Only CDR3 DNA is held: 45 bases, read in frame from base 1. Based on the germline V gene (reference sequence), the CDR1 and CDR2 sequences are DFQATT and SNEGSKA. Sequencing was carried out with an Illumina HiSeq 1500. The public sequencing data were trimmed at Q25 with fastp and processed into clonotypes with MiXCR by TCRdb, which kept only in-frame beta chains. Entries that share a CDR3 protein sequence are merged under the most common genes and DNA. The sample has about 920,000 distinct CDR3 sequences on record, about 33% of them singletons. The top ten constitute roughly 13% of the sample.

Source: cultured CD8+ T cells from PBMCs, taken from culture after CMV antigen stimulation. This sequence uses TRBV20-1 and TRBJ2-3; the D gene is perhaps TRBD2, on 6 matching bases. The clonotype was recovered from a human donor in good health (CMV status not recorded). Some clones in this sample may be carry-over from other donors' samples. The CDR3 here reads CSEEIAETSTDTQYF. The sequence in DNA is TGCAGTGAGGAAATAGCGGAGACAAGCACAGATACGCAGTATTTT.